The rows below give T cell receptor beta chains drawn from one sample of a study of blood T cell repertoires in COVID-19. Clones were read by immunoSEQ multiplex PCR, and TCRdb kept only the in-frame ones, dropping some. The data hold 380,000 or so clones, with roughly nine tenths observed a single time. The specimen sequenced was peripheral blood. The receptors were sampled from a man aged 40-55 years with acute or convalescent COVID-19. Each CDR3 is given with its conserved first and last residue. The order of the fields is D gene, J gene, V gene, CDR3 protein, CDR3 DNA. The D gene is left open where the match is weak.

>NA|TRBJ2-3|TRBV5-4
CASSRLDDTQYF
TGTGCCAGCAGCAGACTAGATGATACGCAGTATTTT
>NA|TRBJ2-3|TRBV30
CAFGRGTSTDTQYF
TGTGCCTTCGGCCGGGGTACTAGCACAGATACGCAGTATTTT
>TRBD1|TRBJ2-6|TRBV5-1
CASSLASGTGGDRANVLTF
TGCGCCAGCAGCTTGGCCTCGGGGACAGGGGGTGATAGGGCCAACGTCCTGACTTTC
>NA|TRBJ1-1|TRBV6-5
CASSYSLAVYEAFF
TGTGCCAGCAGTTACTCTCTAGCAGTTTATGAAGCTTTCTTT
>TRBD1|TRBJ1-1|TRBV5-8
CASSPTGGRNTEAFF
TGTGCCAGCAGCCCGACAGGGGGACGGAACACTGAAGCTTTCTTT
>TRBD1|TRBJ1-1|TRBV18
CASSPDRVGVNTEAFF
TGTGCCAGCTCACCTGACAGGGTAGGAGTGAACACTGAAGCTTTCTTT
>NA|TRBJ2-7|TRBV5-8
CASSPLYEQYF
TGTGCCAGCAGCCCCCTCTACGAGCAGTACTTC
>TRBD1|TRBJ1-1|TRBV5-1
CASSSTGQIKLNTEAFF
TGCGCCAGCAGTTCCACGGGACAGATCAAACTGAACACTGAAGCTTTCTTT
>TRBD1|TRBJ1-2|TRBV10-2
CASSLNRGTTYGYTF
TGCGCCAGCAGCTTGAACAGGGGGACTACCTATGGCTACACCTTC
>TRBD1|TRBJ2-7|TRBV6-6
CASSYTGGRYEQYF
TGTGCCAGCAGCTACACAGGGGGCCGGTACGAGCAGTACTTC
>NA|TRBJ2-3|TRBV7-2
CASSLGGFGGDKDTQYF
TGTGCCAGCAGCCTTGGGGGGTTTGGCGGGGATAAAGATACGCAGTATTTT
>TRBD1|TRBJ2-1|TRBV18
CASSPGQNNEQFF
TGTGCCAGCTCACCGGGACAGAACAATGAGCAGTTCTTC
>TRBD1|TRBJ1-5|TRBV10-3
CAISRDRDQPQHF
TGTGCCATCAGCCGGGACAGGGATCAGCCCCAGCATTTT
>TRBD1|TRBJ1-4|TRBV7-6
CASSWDRITRATNEKLFF
TGTGCCAGCAGCTGGGACAGAATCACTAGAGCAACTAATGAAAAACTGTTTTTT
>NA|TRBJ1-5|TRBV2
CASSVGLSNQPQHF
TGTGCCAGCAGTGTGGGGCTTAGCAATCAGCCCCAGCATTTT